A selection of T cell receptor beta chains follows, all from one sample in a study of blood T cell repertoires in COVID-19. Libraries were prepared by immunoSEQ multiplex PCR; TCRdb keeps only in-frame clonotypes and omits some of them. The sample consists of some 140,000 clones, about 80% of them appearing once. The sequenced material came from peripheral blood. These receptors originate from a man aged 55 to 69 with acute or convalescent COVID-19. CDR3s include the opening cysteine and the closing phenylalanine or tryptophan. The D gene is left open where the match is weak.

>TRBV9|.
CASSAVPTGPQHF
>TRBV5-1|TRBD2
CASSKNSGRAYNEQFF
>TRBV3-1/TRBV3-2|.
CATAPRGWGEQFF
>TRBV27|.
CASSLRLDIRNQPQHF
>TRBV4-3|.
CASSQDRLRPEAFF
>TRBV9|.
CASSAQTGGRDGYTF
>TRBV5-1|TRBD2
CASSPTTGGDTQYF
>TRBV29-1|.
CSVRGYDEAFF
>TRBV15|.
CATSSQWEATGELFF
>TRBV7-6|TRBD1
CASSLQGARAGELFF
>TRBV11-3|TRBD1
CASSLGAGGNTDTQYF
>TRBV28|TRBD1
CASSFQGASGYTF
>TRBV11-2|.
CASSLDRNQPQHF
>TRBV5-4|.
CASSLETGSYEQYF
>TRBV29-1|TRBD1
CSVVPRGQADYEQYF
>TRBV2|TRBD1
CASSGGQGRNTEAFF
>TRBV10-3|TRBD2
CAARTSEADTQYF
>TRBV4-3|TRBD2
CASSQEPLGGRGGELFF
>TRBV5-1|.
CASSLAGIDQPQHF
>TRBV7-8|TRBD2
CASSLGTSGRGTAGELFF
>TRBV5-6|.
CASSLGGGGSYQPQHF
>TRBV2|TRBD1
CASSNDRGHQPQHF
>TRBV5-6|.
CASSLLAGGSNSPLHF
>TRBV19|TRBD1
CASSRGQVSNQPQHF
>TRBV9|TRBD2
CASSVTTSGRPRGDEQFF
>TRBV19|.
CASSIGPRQFARTLLYGYTF
>TRBV2|TRBD1
CASRGDRGANEKLFF
>TRBV7-2|.
CASSYGGTIVATNEKLFF
>TRBV5-4|.
CAAAEVDQETQYF
>TRBV27|TRBD1
CASSATGDYGYTF
>TRBV7-9|.
CASSLMDREPQHF
>TRBV5-1|.
CASSLEGNSNQPQHF
>TRBV9|TRBD1
CASSPDRGLTPQHF
>TRBV7-3|.
CASSLVGRSGELFF
>TRBV18|.
CASSPTTGVDTEAFF
>TRBV19|.
CASSFRGAGTEAFF
>TRBV14|.
CASSQVGGVYGYTF
>TRBV19|TRBD1
CASSARGGGVWEKLFF
>TRBV28|TRBD1
CASSPYGTGVGNQPQHF
>TRBV27|TRBD1
CASSPGGSNQPQHF
>TRBV10-3|TRBD2
CAIREGLATGELFF
>TRBV18|.
CASSGDEKLFF
>TRBV10-3|TRBD2
CAISQGLAGGQETQYF
>TRBV6-5|.
CASSYSPTEDSPLHF
>TRBV12-3/TRBV12-4|.
CASSQTGGGPQHF
>TRBV19|.
CASSTTSRADSYNEQFF
>TRBV6-6|.
CASSDYRDEQFF
>TRBV9|TRBD1
CASTLGTGGQETQYF
>TRBV12-3/TRBV12-4|.
CASSAYAPGYTF
>TRBV11-3|TRBD1
CASSLTGDGEQYF
>TRBV5-6|.
CASSLMSTGNTIYF